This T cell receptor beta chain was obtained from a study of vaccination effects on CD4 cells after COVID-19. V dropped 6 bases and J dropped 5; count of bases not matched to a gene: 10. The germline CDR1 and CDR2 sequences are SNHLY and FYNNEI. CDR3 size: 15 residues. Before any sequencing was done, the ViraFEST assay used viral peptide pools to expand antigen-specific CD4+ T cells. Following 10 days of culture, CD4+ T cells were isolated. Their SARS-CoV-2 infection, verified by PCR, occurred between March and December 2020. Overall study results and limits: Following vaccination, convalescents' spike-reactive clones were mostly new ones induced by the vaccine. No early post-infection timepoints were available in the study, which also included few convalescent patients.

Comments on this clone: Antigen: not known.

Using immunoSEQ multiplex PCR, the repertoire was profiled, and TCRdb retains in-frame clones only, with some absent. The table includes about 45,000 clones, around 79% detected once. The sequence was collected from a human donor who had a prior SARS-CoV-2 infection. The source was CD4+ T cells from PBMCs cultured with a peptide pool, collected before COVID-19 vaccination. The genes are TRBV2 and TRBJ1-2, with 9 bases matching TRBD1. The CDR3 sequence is CASRPEQGADYGYTF. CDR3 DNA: TGTGCCAGCAGACCGGAACAGGGGGCGGATTATGGCTACACCTTC.